This T cell receptor beta chain was documented in a study of CD8+CD57+ T cells in acquired aplastic anemia. The length of the CDR3 is 16 residues. Trimming took off 0 bases at V and 6 bases at J, with 19 bases between the two ends. CDR1 is SGHNT and CDR2 is YYREEE in the germline V gene (reference sequence). According to the study, genomic DNA was the template for TCR beta VDJ and CDR3 profiling. TCRdb reprocessed the reads via MiXCR and lists one record per CDR3 protein. This table has approximately 380,000 distinct CDR3 sequences, 65% to 80% appearing once. The chain carries TRBV5-4 and TRBJ2-7; perhaps TRBD2 as D (6 bases). Input material: sorted CD4+, CD8+, or CD8+CD57+ T cells (not recorded which) from PBMCs. The receptor was isolated from a human donor in good health, serving as a control. CDR3 amino acids: CASSLDNLAGRFEQYF. CDR3 DNA: TGTGCCAGCAGCTTGGACAACCTGGCAGGGAGGTTCGAGCAGTACTTC.